This TCR beta chain was captured in a study of CD8 T cells in ankylosing spondylitis. General study points: Some motif variants had been reported before (in reactive arthritis synovial fluid and blood).

TCRdb itself ran the 5' RACE reads through MiXCR, one entry per CDR3 protein. The sample carries fewer than 50,000 distinct CDR3 sequences, approximately 9.9% recorded once. Trimming cost V 2 bases and J 8 bases; bases outside gene matches: 10. CDR1 is MNHEY and CDR2 is SVGAGI in the germline V gene. This CDR3 has 17 residues. This clonotype was seen at least ten times. Its antigen remains unidentified. Sequencing used blood, either unsorted or a sorted T cell fraction (not recorded which). The TCR originated in a male donor with ankylosing spondylitis or in good health (not recorded which). The chain is built from TRBV6-5 and TRBJ2-3; the match to TRBD2 covers 13 bases. Here the CDR3 reads CASSYPGTSGVEGTQYF. CDR3 DNA: TGTGCCAGCAGTTACCCAGGGACTAGCGGGGTTGAGGGTACGCAGTATTTT.